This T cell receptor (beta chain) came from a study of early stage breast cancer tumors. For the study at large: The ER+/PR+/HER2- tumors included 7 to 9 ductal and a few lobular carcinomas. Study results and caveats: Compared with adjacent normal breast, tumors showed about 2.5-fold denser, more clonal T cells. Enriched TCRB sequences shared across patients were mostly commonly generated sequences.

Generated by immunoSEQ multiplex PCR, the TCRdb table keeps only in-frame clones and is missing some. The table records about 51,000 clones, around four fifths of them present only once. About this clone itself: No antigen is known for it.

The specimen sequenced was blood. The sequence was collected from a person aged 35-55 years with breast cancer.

The CDR3 sequence: CASSEVLAGYYEQYF. In nucleotides, the CDR3 is TGTGCCAGCAGTGAAGTACTAGCGGGGTACTACGAGCAGTACTTC. The chain couples TRBV6-1 to TRBJ2-7; 10 nucleotides align to TRBD2. This CDR3 is 15 amino acids long. The J segment lost 3 bases and the V segment lost 1 base, leaving 3 bases of the junction unmatched. Germline V gene sequence: CDR1 MNHNS, CDR2 SASEGT.